This entry lists 25 T cell receptor beta chains sequenced from one sample in a study of tumor-infiltrating lymphocytes in primary liver carcinoma. Both blood RNA, taken from unsorted whole blood, and germline DNA were extracted. Total RNA (roughly 530 ng) served as template for TCR beta cDNA synthesis primed by a constant-region primer. Libraries of TCR beta came from three nested multiplex PCR rounds with slightly modified ARM-PCR. Both of the initial two PCR rounds ran for approximately 11 cycles and employed TRBV1-TRBV30 forward primers alongside a C-beta reverse primer. In TCRdb, the multiplex PCR reads were re-called with MiXCR into one record per CDR3 protein. There are some 200,000 distinct CDR3 sequences in the sample; 65% occur only once, and roughly 6.4% lies in the top ten. The specimen sequenced was peripheral blood. The receptors were sampled from an older woman with primary liver carcinoma and hepatitis B virus infection.

This clonotype occurred a few times. A much bigger clone sits one base away, suggesting this may be a read error. The genes are TRBV6-2 or TRBV6-3 and TRBJ2-7; no firm D call. In germline, CDR1 is MNHEY, CDR2 SVGEGT. CDR3 length equals 11 residues. Trimming left V 4 bases short and J 6 bases short, with 7 bases between. For the CDR3, the DNA is TGTGCCAGCAGTTGCCCCGCCGAGCAGTACTTC. It is translated as CASSCPAEQYF.

This clonotype was counted many times. The chain has TRBV11-2 and TRBJ1-1; a weak D match, TRBD1 (6 bases). The CDR3 covers 11 residues. Deletions cut 5 bases from V and 8 bases from J, with 9 bases between. Germline-derived CDR1 and CDR2 are SGHAT and FQNNGV. CDR3 loop: CASSRTEEAFF. The DNA for the CDR3 is TGTGCCAGCAGCCGGACAGAAGAAGCTTTCTTT.

V usage is TRBV28 and J usage is TRBJ1-5; D remains ambiguous. The length of the CDR3 is 15 residues. With 3 bases removed from V and 2 bases from J, the gap between germline ends came to 11 bases. The germline CDR1 and CDR2 sequences are MDHEN and SYDVKM. CDR3 bases: TGTGCCAGCAGTTTTTTAGGGATGGGCAATCAGCCCCAGCATTTT. Residues: CASSFLGMGNQPQHF.

This clonotype was seen only once. At one boundary the junction diverges from the germline segment, which might be a read error. The chain couples TRBV11-2 to TRBJ1-2; possible D gene TRBD1, 5 bases. CDR3 length: 13 residues. Germline V CDR1 and CDR2: SGHAT, FQNNGV. The CDR3 coding sequence is TGTGCTAGCAGCTGTGACAGATCCTATGGCTACACCTTC. It translates to CASSCDRSYGYTF.

This clonotype was detected only once. The final CDR3 position lacks the conserved phenylalanine or tryptophan, pointing to a likely read error. The CDR3 DNA reads TGTGCCAGCAGCTTAGGGACAGGGTGCACTGAAGCTTTCATT. Amino acids: CASSLGTGCTEAFI. The gene calls are TRBV7-8 and TRBJ1-1; 8 bases match TRBD1. Germline values: CDR1 SGHVS, CDR2 FQNEAQ. The CDR3 is 14 residues long. J gave up 4 bases and V 1 base, and 2 bases lay outside the gene matches.

Turning to this clonotype: One base away lies a much larger clone, so this may be a sequencing read error. The chain combines TRBV4-1 with TRBJ1-2, with D perhaps TRBD1 (5 bases). This CDR3 comprises 14 residues. CDR1 is MGHRA and CDR2 is YSYEKL in the germline V gene. The CDR3 here is CANSQVLRDYGYTF. The CDR3 DNA follows: TGCGCCAACAGCCAAGTGCTCAGGGACTATGGCTACACCTTC.

This clonotype was seen once. J is TRBJ2-5 and V is TRBV11-2; the D is unclear. Germline V gives CDR1 SGHAT, CDR2 FQNNGV. CDR3 length equals 16 residues. Trimming took 5 bases from V and 1 from J, leaving 17 bases between them. The CDR3 loop reads CASSLWIGIGQETQYF. As DNA, the CDR3 is TGTGCCAGCAGCCTCTGGATAGGGATTGGCCAAGAGACCCAGTACTTC.

This clonotype was detected only a few times. This sequence joins TRBV10-3 and TRBJ1-6, with D hard to call. Germline CDR1 is ENHRY and CDR2 is SYGVKD. V lost 4 bases and J 0 bases, leaving 4 bases between the germline ends. This CDR3 is built from 14 residues. The CDR3 here is CAISVDSYNSPLHF. In DNA form, the CDR3 reads TGTGCCATCAGTGTCGACTCCTATAATTCACCCCTCCACTTT.

Remarks on this clonotype: A junction boundary mismatches the germline segment, possibly from a read error. The gene calls are TRBV11-3 and TRBJ2-5; no definite D call. Germline CDR1 and CDR2: SGHNT and YENEEA. The CDR3 spans 12 residues. The CDR3, as DNA: TGTGCCAGCAGCTTAGGGGAAGAGACCCAGAAGTTC. Its protein product is CASSLGEETQKF.

In regard to this clonotype: One junction end disagrees with the germline gene, perhaps due to a read error. The rearrangement joins TRBV12-3 or TRBV12-4 to TRBJ2-1; D gene unclear. The CDR3 runs 12 residues. CDR3 loop: CASSRRPDEQSF. The CDR3 DNA sequence: TGTGCCAGCAGCCGGAGACCAGATGAGCAGTCCTTC.

Notes on this clonotype: One junction end does not reproduce the germline sequence, and a read error may be involved. V usage is TRBV28 and J usage is TRBJ2-6; perhaps D is TRBD1 or TRBD2 (5 bases each). The CDR3 runs to 20 residues. Germline V gene data show CDR1 as MDHEN and CDR2 as SYDVKM. The CDR3 sequence is CVSSSLVGTDPIGGANVLTF. Written as DNA, the CDR3 is TGTGTCAGCAGTTCTCTGGTCGGGACGGATCCTATCGGTGGGGCCAACGTCCTGACTTTC.

The table lists this clonotype with many counts. J is TRBJ1-4 and V is TRBV29-1; 7 bases align to TRBD1. The CDR3 spans 13 residues. The ends lost 4 bases at V and 5 bases at J; junction bases unmatched: 4. Germline CDR1 reads SQVTM; CDR2 reads ANQGSEA. The CDR3 DNA reads TGCAGCGTTGGACAGGGACTAAATGAAAAACTGTTTTTT. It specifies CSVGQGLNEKLFF.

Notes on this clonotype: At one boundary the junction diverges from the germline segment, which might be a read error. The rearrangement uses TRBV11-1 and TRBJ2-7, with D tentatively TRBD2 (6 bases). Per germline, CDR1 SGHAT and CDR2 FQDESV (reference sequence). The CDR3 length is 14 residues. CDR3 sequence: CASSIHRGAHEQYF. The CDR3 DNA reads as TGTGCCAGCAGCATACACCGCGGGGCCCACGAGCAATACTTC.

This clonotype was counted many times. V and J are TRBV7-8 and TRBJ2-7; D gene uncertain. Trimming shortened V by 5 bases and J by 1 base, and 15 bases separated the two germline ends. CDR3 length: 15 residues. Germline V gives CDR1 SGHVS, CDR2 FQNEAQ. The CDR3 DNA sequence: TGTGCCAGCAGCAGGAATCAGCTGACGTCCTACGAGCAGTACTTC. As protein: CASSRNQLTSYEQYF.

By share of the sample, this clonotype is medium-sized (0.01 to 0.1%). The chain recombines TRBV11-1 with TRBJ2-1; D ambiguous. V lost 6 bases and J 4 bases, leaving 4 bases between the germline ends. The CDR3 is made up of 11 amino acids. CDR1 is SGHAT, CDR2 FQDESV, per germline (reference sequence). CDR3 sequence reads: CASRSYNEQFF. CDR3 bases: TGTGCCAGCAGGTCGTACAATGAGCAGTTCTTC.

CDR3 sequence (DNA): TGTGCCTGCAAGTTGTTCCCAGAGGGAGAGGCAGATACGCAGTATTTT. Its protein is CACKLFPEGEADTQYF. This chain links TRBV11-2 with TRBJ2-3; tentatively, D is TRBD2 (5 bases). The CDR3 is made up of 16 amino acids. CDR1 SGHAT and CDR2 FQNNGV come from the germline V gene. V was shortened by 11 bases and J by 4 bases, with 25 bases between the two germline ends.

This clonotype was counted between two and nine times. The chain combines TRBV5-1 with TRBJ2-7, with 11 bases lining up with TRBD2. Germline loops: CDR1 SGHRS, CDR2 YFSETQ. The ends lost 4 bases at V and 1 base at J; junction bases unmatched: 7. The CDR3 contains 16 residues. The CDR3 sequence: CASSPYSGRVSYEQYF. In nucleotides, the CDR3 is TGCGCCAGCAGCCCCTATAGCGGGAGGGTTTCCTACGAGCAGTACTTC.

The V call is TRBV4-1, the J call TRBJ2-1, with D hard to call. Trimming removed 4 bases from V and 8 bases from J, with 12 bases in between. Germline CDR1 reads MGHRA; CDR2 reads YSYEKL. The CDR3 is 13 amino acids. In DNA, the CDR3 is TGCGCCAGCAGCCCCCTCGGGTGGGATGAGCAGTTCTTC. Translating gives CASSPLGWDEQFF.

The gene calls are TRBV5-4 and TRBJ1-1; tentatively, D is TRBD1 (6 bases). The CDR3 spans 17 residues. The V end lost 1 base, the J end lost 0 bases, and 16 bases lay between the germline ends. In germline, CDR1 is SGHNT, CDR2 YYREEE (reference sequence). The DNA of the CDR3 is TGTGCCAGCAGCTTGATCGGGGGGGCGGTCCTGAACACTGAAGCTTTCTTT. This codes for CASSLIGGAVLNTEAFF.

The table lists this clonotype with a few counts. The chain recombines TRBV28 with TRBJ2-7; D is uncertain. CDR3 length equals 14 residues. Per germline, CDR1 MDHEN and CDR2 SYDVKM. Trimming removed 4 bases from V and 7 bases from J, with 17 bases in between. The CDR3 loop is CASSSPDGYREQYF. CDR3 nucleotide sequence: TGTGCCAGCAGTTCCCCGGACGGGTACAGAGAGCAGTACTTC.

This clonotype was seen a few times. This may be a read error: a much more frequent sequence differs by one nucleotide. The chain combines TRBV12-3 or TRBV12-4 with TRBJ2-4; D could derive from TRBD1 or TRBD2 (6 bases each). This CDR3 is 12 amino acids long. In DNA form, the CDR3 reads TGTGCCAGCAGCGCGGGACAAAACATTCTGTACTTC. Protein: CASSAGQNILYF.

This clonotype was detected a few times. This could be a read error, since a much larger clone is one nucleotide away. The chain uses TRBV6-6 and TRBJ1-2, with TRBD1 matching 7 bases. Trimming at V came to 4 bases and at J to 3 bases, leaving 8 bases not matched to a gene. CDR1 and CDR2 from the germline V gene are MNHNY and SVGAGI (reference sequence). This CDR3 has 15 amino acids. Here the CDR3 reads CASSSNRGQDYGYTF. In DNA, the CDR3 is TGTGCCAGCAGTTCCAACCGCGGACAGGACTATGGCTACACCTTC.

Concerning this clonotype itself: Since a much larger clone is just one base distant, this may be a read error. The J gene is TRBJ2-7, the V gene TRBV6-5; 7 positions match TRBD1. Per germline, CDR1 MNHEY and CDR2 SVGAGI. The CDR3 sequence is 16 residues long. The CDR3 sequence is CASSYSGQPSTYEHYF. The CDR3 DNA reads as TGTGCCAGCAGTTACTCGGGACAGCCCTCCACCTACGAGCACTACTTC.

As concerns this clonotype: The conserved final phenylalanine or tryptophan is absent from the CDR3, which likely points to a read error. This chain connects TRBV28 to TRBJ2-5, with D perhaps TRBD1 (6 bases). Germline V gene data show CDR1 as MDHEN and CDR2 as SYDVKM. V lost 5 bases and J lost 7, with 14 bases in between. The CDR3 totals 13 residues. Written as DNA, the CDR3 is TGTGCCAGCAGTCTGGGGGCCCCTGGGACCCAGTACTTA. This translates into CASSLGAPGTQYL.

The chain uses TRBV30 and TRBJ1-6; D may be TRBD1 (5 bases). Looked up from germline, CDR1 is GTSNPN and CDR2 is SVGIG (reference sequence). Trimming left V 3 bases short and J 0 bases short, with 9 bases between. CDR3 length equals 15 residues. CDR3 region: CAWSRGDSYNSPLHF. CDR3 nucleotide sequence: TGTGCCTGGAGCCGAGGGGACTCCTATAATTCACCCCTCCACTTT.